The clone carrying this T cell receptor (beta chain) was seen repeatedly, ten times or more. The read stops 3 residues short of the end of the CDR3; the missing end is completed from the germline J gene. This sample is part of a study of T cell clonality in common variable immunodeficiency. From germline, CDR1 is MGHRA and CDR2 YSYEKL. Between the trimmed V and J ends, which lost 1 base and 3 bases, there was a span of 15 bases. The CDR3 consists of 16 residues. Clones were sequenced by immunoSEQ multiplex PCR, and TCRdb holds only the in-frame ones, with some missing. Observed are about 45,000 clones, no singletons, with the top ten taking about 9.4%.

The sample was peripheral blood mononuclear cells. The rearrangement links TRBV4-1 to TRBJ1-1; D is unresolved. The sequence derives from a person between 18 and 69 years old in good health. Incomplete CDR3 DNA: TGCGCCAGCAGCCAAGTAAGCGCCGCATCTCACACTGAA. It translates to CASSQVSAASHTE. The complete CDR3 sequence is CASSQVSAASHTEAFF.